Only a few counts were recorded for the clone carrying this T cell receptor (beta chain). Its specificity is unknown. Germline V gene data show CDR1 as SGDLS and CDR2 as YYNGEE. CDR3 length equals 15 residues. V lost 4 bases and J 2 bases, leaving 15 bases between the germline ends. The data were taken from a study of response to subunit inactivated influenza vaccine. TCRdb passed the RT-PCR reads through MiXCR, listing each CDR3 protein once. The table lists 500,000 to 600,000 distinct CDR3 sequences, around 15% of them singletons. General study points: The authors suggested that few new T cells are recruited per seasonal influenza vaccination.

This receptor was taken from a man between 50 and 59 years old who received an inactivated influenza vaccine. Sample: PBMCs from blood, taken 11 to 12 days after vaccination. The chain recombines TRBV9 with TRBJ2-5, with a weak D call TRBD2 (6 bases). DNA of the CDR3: TGTGCCAGCAGCCCCGACCCCGGGAGACAAGAGACCCAGTACTTC. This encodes CASSPDPGRQETQYF.